The entry below describes one T cell receptor beta chain. Its antigen is undetermined. The data were taken from a study of T cells expressing NK-cell markers. Study details: Source material for TCR beta repertoires consisted of sorted CD3+CD56+NKG2C+, CD3+CD56+NKG2C- and CD3+CD56-NKG2C+ T cells. The sequencing cohort of eight donors included seven HCMV-seropositive individuals and one seronegative individual.

TCRdb re-called the 5' RACE reads and gives one entry per CDR3 protein, without DNA. This sample's clone table lists around 470,000 distinct CDR3 sequences. Germline CDR1 is SQVTM and CDR2 is ANQGSEA. The CDR3 consists of 12 residues. Points from the study as a whole: Several donors' CD3+CD56-NKG2C+ cells were dominated by the same clonotypes.

V and J are TRBV29-1 and TRBJ1-1. Sequenced sample: blood T cells: a sorted CD56 or NKG2C T cell subset, CD4+ or CD8+ T cells, or bulk PBMC T cells (not recorded which). The TCR was taken from a woman aged 45-65 years in good health. The CDR3 here is CSVIGLDTEAFF.